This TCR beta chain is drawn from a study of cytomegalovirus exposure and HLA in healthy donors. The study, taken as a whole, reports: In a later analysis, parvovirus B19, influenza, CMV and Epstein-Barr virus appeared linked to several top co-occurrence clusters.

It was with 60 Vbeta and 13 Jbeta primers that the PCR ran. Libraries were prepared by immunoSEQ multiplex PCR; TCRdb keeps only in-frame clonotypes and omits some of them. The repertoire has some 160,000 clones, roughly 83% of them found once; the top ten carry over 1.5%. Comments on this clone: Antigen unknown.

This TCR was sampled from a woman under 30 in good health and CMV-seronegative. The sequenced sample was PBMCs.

Here the CDR3 DNA reads TGTGCCTGGACCCACAGGGGGGGTCTGAACACTGAAGCTTTCTTT. It translates to CAWTHRGGLNTEAFF. The chain carries TRBV30 and TRBJ1-1, with TRBD1 matching 8 bases. V lost 4 bases and J lost 0; bases outside the gene matches: 7. This CDR3 contains 15 residues. Per germline, CDR1 GTSNPN and CDR2 SVGIG (reference sequence).